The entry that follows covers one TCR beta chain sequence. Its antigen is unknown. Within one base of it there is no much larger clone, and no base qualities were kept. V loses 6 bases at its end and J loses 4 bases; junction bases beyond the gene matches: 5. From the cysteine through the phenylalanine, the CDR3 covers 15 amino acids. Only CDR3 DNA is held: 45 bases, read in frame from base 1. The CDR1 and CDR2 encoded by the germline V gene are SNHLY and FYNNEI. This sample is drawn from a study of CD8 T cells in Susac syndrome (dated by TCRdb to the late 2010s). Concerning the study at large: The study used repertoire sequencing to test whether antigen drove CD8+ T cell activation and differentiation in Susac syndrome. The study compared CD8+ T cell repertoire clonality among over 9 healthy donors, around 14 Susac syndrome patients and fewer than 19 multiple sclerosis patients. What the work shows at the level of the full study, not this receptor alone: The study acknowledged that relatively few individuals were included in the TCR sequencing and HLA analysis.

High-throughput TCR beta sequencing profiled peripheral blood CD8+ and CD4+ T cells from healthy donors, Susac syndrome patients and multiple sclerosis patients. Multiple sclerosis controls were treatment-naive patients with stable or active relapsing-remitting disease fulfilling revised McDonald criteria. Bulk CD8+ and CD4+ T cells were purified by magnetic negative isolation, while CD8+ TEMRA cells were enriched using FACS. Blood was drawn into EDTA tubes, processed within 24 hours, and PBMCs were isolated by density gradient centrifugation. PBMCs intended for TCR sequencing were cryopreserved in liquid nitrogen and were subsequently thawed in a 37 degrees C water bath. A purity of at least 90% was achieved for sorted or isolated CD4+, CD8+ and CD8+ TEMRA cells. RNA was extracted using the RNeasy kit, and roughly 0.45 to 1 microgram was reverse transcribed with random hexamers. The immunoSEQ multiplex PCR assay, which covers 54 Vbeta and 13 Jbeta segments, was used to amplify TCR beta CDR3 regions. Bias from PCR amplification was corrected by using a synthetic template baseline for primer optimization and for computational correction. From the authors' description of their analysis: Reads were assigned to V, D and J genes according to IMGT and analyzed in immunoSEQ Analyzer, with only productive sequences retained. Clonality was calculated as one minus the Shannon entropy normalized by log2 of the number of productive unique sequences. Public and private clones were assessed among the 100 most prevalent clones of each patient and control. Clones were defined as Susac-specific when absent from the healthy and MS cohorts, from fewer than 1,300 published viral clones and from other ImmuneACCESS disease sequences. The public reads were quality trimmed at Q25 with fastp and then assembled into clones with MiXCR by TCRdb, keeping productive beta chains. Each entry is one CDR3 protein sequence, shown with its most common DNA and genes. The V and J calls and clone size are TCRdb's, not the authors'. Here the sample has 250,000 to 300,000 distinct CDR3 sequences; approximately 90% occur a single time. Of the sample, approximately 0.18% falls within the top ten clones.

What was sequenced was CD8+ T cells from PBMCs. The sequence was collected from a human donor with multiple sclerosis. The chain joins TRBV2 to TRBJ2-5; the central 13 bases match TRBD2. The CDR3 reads CASRKTSGGRETQYF. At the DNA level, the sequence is TGTGCCAGCAGGAAGACTAGCGGGGGGCGAGAGACCCAGTACTTC. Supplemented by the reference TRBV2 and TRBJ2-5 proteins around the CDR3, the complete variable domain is EPEVTQTPSHQVTQMGQEVILRCVPISNHLYFYWYRQILGQKVEFLVSFYNNEISEKSEIFDDQFSVERPDGSNFTLKIRSTKLEDSAMYFCASRKTSGGRETQYFGPGTRLLVL.